The rows below give T cell receptor beta chains drawn from one sample of a study of blood T cell repertoires in COVID-19. Some clones are missing from TCRdb's copy, which holds only in-frame ones; the method was immunoSEQ multiplex PCR. The sample holds 170,000 or so clones, approximately 78% seen once. Sequencing used PBMCs or T cells enriched from blood (not recorded which). All receptors come from a woman aged 45 to 65 who had recovered from COVID-19. The conserved cysteine and the conserved F or W are not part of the CDR3 here. Each record gives: J gene, clone size, V gene, CDR3 protein. Clone size is not always given. Where it is, it says once, few, many or a class for expanded clones.

TRBJ2-1 - TRBV11-3 ASSPGEGLAGGNEQF
TRBJ1-5 - TRBV9 ASSEQGGARQPQH
TRBJ1-5 - TRBV18 ASSPDRTAVINQPQH
TRBJ1-4 - TRBV18 ASSPPQSGATNEKLF
TRBJ1-4 - TRBV3-1/TRBV3-2 ASSQNREKLF
TRBJ1-2 many TRBV4-3 ASSQDTTGSYGYT
TRBJ2-7 - TRBV2 ASSETGWNVREQY
TRBJ1-5 - TRBV30 AWSLGQGNQPQH
TRBJ2-7 - TRBV11-3 ASSLGSETSYEQY
TRBJ2-7 - TRBV12-3/TRBV12-4 ASGTGGGYEQY
TRBJ2-7 - TRBV11-2 ASTQQGVSYEQY
TRBJ2-2 - TRBV7-6 ASSLLVTGELF
TRBJ1-1 - TRBV6-5 ASSRQNTEAF
TRBJ2-2 many TRBV28 ASSTAGAPNTGELF
TRBJ1-6 few TRBV27 ASSFGVRNNSPLH
TRBJ2-7 few TRBV9 ASSVDGSGYYEQY
TRBJ1-5 few TRBV28 ASSSTPGGRNQPQH